Here is one TCR beta chain with its context. This specimen comes from a study of T cells in Graves' hyperthyroidism and ophthalmopathy. The ends were cut back, 5 bases at V and 2 bases at J, with 4 bases in the middle. Germline CDR1 is SQVTM and CDR2 is ANQGSEA. This CDR3 region has 12 residues. Regions amplified from RNA transcripts were the TCR beta CDR3 regions. An initial round of RT-PCR targeting the TCR CDR3 relied on the HTBI primer set. TCRdb processed the multiplex PCR reads anew with MiXCR; each CDR3 protein has one entry. The sample contains hundreds of thousands of distinct CDR3 sequences, about 15% of which appear only once.

This chain joins TRBV29-1 and TRBJ2-6; D not resolved. This sequence originates from a woman in her forties with Graves' ophthalmopathy. Sequencing input: blood. The CDR3 spells CSVQAGANVLTF. For the CDR3, the DNA is TGCAGCGTTCAGGCTGGGGCCAACGTCCTGACTTTC.